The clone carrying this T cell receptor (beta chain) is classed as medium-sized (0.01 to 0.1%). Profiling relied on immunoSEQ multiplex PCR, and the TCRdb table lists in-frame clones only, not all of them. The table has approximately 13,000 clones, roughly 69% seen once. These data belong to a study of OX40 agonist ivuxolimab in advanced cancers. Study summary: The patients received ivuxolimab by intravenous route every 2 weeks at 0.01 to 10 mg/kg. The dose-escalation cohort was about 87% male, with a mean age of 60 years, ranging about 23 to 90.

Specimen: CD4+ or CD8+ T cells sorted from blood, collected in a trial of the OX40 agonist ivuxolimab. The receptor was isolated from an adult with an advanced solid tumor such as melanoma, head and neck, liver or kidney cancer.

The CDR3 is CASSVDTQYF. CDR3 nucleotide sequence: TGCGCCAGCAGTGTGGATACGCAGTATTTT. The chain links TRBV10-1 to TRBJ2-3; D ambiguous. This CDR3 is built from 10 residues. Trimming removed 4 bases at V and 6 bases at J, with 2 bases between. Germline loops: CDR1 WNHNN, CDR2 SYGVQD (reference sequence).